A selection of T cell receptor beta chains follows, all from one sample in a study of response to subunit inactivated influenza vaccine. TCRdb analysed the RT-PCR reads with MiXCR anew, one entry per CDR3 protein. Among about 500,000 distinct CDR3 sequences listed, approximately 15% were seen once. Sequenced here: CD4+ T cells sorted from PBMCs, sampled around 25 months after vaccination. These receptors originate from a man between 45 and 75 years old who received an inactivated influenza vaccine. The CDR3 runs from the conserved cysteine through the conserved F or W. The order of the fields is J gene, D gene, V gene, clone size, CDR3 DNA, CDR3 protein. D genes are given only for firm matches. A clone size is listed for some rows: how often the clone was seen (once, few, many), or a class if it is expanded.

J: TRBJ2-5
D: NA
V: TRBV11-2
size: few
DNA: TGTGCCAGCAGCTTACAAACTAGGTTCCAAGAGACCCAGTACTTC
CDR3: CASSLQTRFQETQYF

J: TRBJ2-1
D: NA
V: TRBV6-2/TRBV6-3
size: few
DNA: TGTGCCAGCAGCCGCCTGGGCAGGGTCTTCTACAATGAGCAGTTCTTC
CDR3: CASSRLGRVFYNEQFF

J: TRBJ2-7
D: NA
V: TRBV5-4
size: NA
DNA: TGTGCCAGCAGCTTGGGTAGCCCCATGGACGAGCAGTACTTC
CDR3: CASSLGSPMDEQYF

J: TRBJ2-3
D: TRBD1
V: TRBV5-5
size: few
DNA: TGTGCCAGCAGCCGGACAGGGCCAGATACGCAGTATTTT
CDR3: CASSRTGPDTQYF

J: TRBJ2-1
D: NA
V: TRBV29-1
size: many
DNA: TGCAGCGTTGATGCCGATTGGGGGAATGAGCAGTTCTTC
CDR3: CSVDADWGNEQFF

J: TRBJ2-3
D: NA
V: TRBV12-3/TRBV12-4
size: NA
DNA: TGTGCCAGCAGTTTCCTGGGGGAGGCATATACGCAGTATTTT
CDR3: CASSFLGEAYTQYF

J: TRBJ2-3
D: TRBD2
V: TRBV20-1
size: many
DNA: TGCAGTGCTGCAGGGACTAGCGGCACAGATACGCAGTATTTT
CDR3: CSAAGTSGTDTQYF

J: TRBJ2-1
D: NA
V: TRBV6-2/TRBV6-3
size: few
DNA: TGTGCCAGCACCGTAATGGGGTCCTACAATGAGCAGTTCTTC
CDR3: CASTVMGSYNEQFF

J: TRBJ2-7
D: NA
V: TRBV7-2
size: few
DNA: TGTGCCAGCAGAGCTCAGGGCATTGCCGAGCAGTACTTC
CDR3: CASRAQGIAEQYF

J: TRBJ2-1
D: TRBD1
V: TRBV28
size: few
DNA: TGTGCCAGCAAGTTTTTGGACAGGGTTTTGAACAATGAGCAGTTCTTC
CDR3: CASKFLDRVLNNEQFF

J: TRBJ2-3
D: TRBD2
V: TRBV4-2
size: NA
DNA: TGTGCCAGCAGCCAAGAGGGCTGGACTAGCGGGGGACCCACAGATACGCAGTATTTT
CDR3: CASSQEGWTSGGPTDTQYF

J: TRBJ1-1
D: NA
V: TRBV5-1
size: few
DNA: TGCGCCAGCAGCCAGGACGGGTACACTGAAGCTTTCTTT
CDR3: CASSQDGYTEAFF

J: TRBJ2-5
D: TRBD2
V: TRBV20-1
size: NA
DNA: TGCAGTGCCCCCCGGATAGCGGGAGGGTTAGAGACCCAGTACTTC
CDR3: CSAPRIAGGLETQYF

J: TRBJ2-2
D: NA
V: TRBV20-1
size: few
DNA: TGCAGTGCTAGAGATCTTGTGGCGGGGGAGCTGTTTTTT
CDR3: CSARDLVAGELFF

J: TRBJ1-4
D: TRBD1
V: TRBV6-2/TRBV6-3
size: NA
DNA: TGTGCCAGCAGCACCGCCGGGACAGAATTGTTTTTT
CDR3: CASSTAGTELFF